The 30 T cell receptor beta chains given below trace back to one sample, sequenced in a study of blood T cell repertoires in COVID-19. Some clones are missing from TCRdb's copy, which holds only in-frame ones; the method was immunoSEQ multiplex PCR. Seen here are more than 400,000 clones, about 90% observed once, and the top ten hold around 0.64%. The source material was PBMCs or T cells enriched from blood (not recorded which). These receptors originate from a woman between 18 and 29 years old who had recovered from COVID-19.

The CDR3 region has the DNA TGTGCCAGCAGTGAATACCCGGACAGGATGACTGAAGCTTTCTTT. This gives the protein CASSEYPDRMTEAFF. The chain employs TRBV6-1 and TRBJ1-1; TRBD1 agrees at 7 bases. With V trimmed by 2 bases and J by 5 bases, 8 bases remained unmatched. CDR1 is MNHNS and CDR2 is SASEGT in the germline V gene. The CDR3 consists of 15 residues.

V and J are TRBV5-1 and TRBJ2-3, with 10 bases aligning to TRBD2. The CDR3 runs 16 residues. V shed 4 bases, J shed 2 bases, and the junction held 7 bases outside the gene matches. CDR1 is SGHRS, CDR2 YFSETQ, per germline. The CDR3 sequence: CASSPGLAGDTDTQYF. As DNA, the CDR3 is TGCGCCAGCAGCCCGGGGCTAGCGGGGGACACAGATACGCAGTATTTT.

This clone was counted a single time. The genes are TRBV7-9 and TRBJ1-3; D is undetermined. The CDR3 runs to 15 residues. Germline CDR1 and CDR2: SEHNR and FQNEAQ (reference sequence). The V gene lost 5 bases and the J gene lost 0 bases, with 11 bases spanning the gap. CDR3 loop: CASSLRGDSGNTIYF. Written as DNA, the CDR3 is TGTGCCAGCAGCCTACGCGGAGACTCTGGAAACACCATATATTTT.

This clone was observed a handful of times. The chain joins TRBV7-9 to TRBJ1-1, with 7 bases matching TRBD1. CDR1 and CDR2 from the germline V gene are SEHNR and FQNEAQ (reference sequence). V gave up 6 bases and J gave up 2 bases; unmatched junction bases: 12. The CDR3 runs 16 residues. The CDR3 reads CASSWAPGTVNTEAFF. Written as DNA, the CDR3 is TGTGCCAGCAGTTGGGCACCCGGGACAGTTAACACTGAAGCTTTCTTT.

A word on this clone: Other DNA sequences of this sample code for an identical CDR3. CDR3 nucleotides: TGTGCCAGCAGTCCGCCCGGGGGTCTTAACTATGGCTACACCTTC. Translation gives CASSPPGGLNYGYTF. The chain combines TRBV28 with TRBJ1-2; a weak D match, TRBD1 (5 bases). The germline CDR1 and CDR2 sequences are MDHEN and SYDVKM. The ends were cut back, 5 bases at V and 1 base at J, with 14 bases in the middle. CDR3 size: 15 residues.

The rearrangement uses TRBV11-2 and TRBJ2-7; TRBD1 might be the D (5 bases). The ends were cut back, 5 bases at V and 0 bases at J, with 8 bases in the middle. This CDR3 spans 13 amino acids. Germline CDR1 and CDR2: SGHAT and FQNNGV. The CDR3 region is CASSPDTSYEQYF. In DNA, the CDR3 is TGTGCCAGCAGCCCGGACACCTCCTACGAGCAGTACTTC.

This chain connects TRBV3-1 (or the pseudogene TRBV3-2) to TRBJ1-1; D uncertain. Trimming removed 0 bases at V and 8 bases at J, with 16 bases between. The germline V gene encodes CDR1 LGHDT and CDR2 YNNKEL (reference sequence). CDR3 length: 15 amino acids. CDR3 DNA sequence: TGTGCCAGCAGCCAAGAGAGCTCACCGCTAAGCGAAGCTTTCTTT. It translates to CASSQESSPLSEAFF.

V usage is TRBV6-5 and J usage is TRBJ1-6; D gene uncertain. The CDR3 is made up of 11 amino acids. The V end was cut by 4 bases, the J end by 15 bases, with 10 bases between. Per the germline V gene, CDR1 is MNHEY and CDR2 is SVGAGI. Here the CDR3 reads CASSLGGLLHF. CDR3 nucleotides: TGTGCCAGCAGTTTAGGCGGCCTCCTCCACTTT.

The chain combines TRBV5-1 with TRBJ1-1, with 8 bases identical to TRBD1. There are 18 residues in the CDR3. Germline V gene sequence: CDR1 SGHRS, CDR2 YFSETQ. J was trimmed by 1 base and V by 3 bases; bases with no gene match: 14. The CDR3 reads CASSYTSFAQGGNTEAFF. CDR3 DNA: TGCGCCAGCAGCTACACCAGTTTCGCACAGGGGGGGAACACTGAAGCTTTCTTT.

The J gene is TRBJ2-7, the V gene TRBV6-1, with D perhaps matching TRBD2 (5 bases). This CDR3 comprises 18 residues. Looked up from germline, CDR1 is MNHNS and CDR2 is SASEGT. V was trimmed by 3 bases and J by 0 bases, leaving 21 bases between them. CDR3 DNA: TGTGCCAGCAGTGAGAATCGGTTGTATGGGGAGCTCTCCTACGAGCAGTACTTC. Translating gives CASSENRLYGELSYEQYF.

The rearrangement uses TRBV7-8 and TRBJ1-1; 7 bases match TRBD1. The germline CDR1 and CDR2 sequences are SGHVS and FQNEAQ. Unmatched junction bases numbered 5, after V lost 1 base and J lost 0 bases. CDR3 length equals 16 residues. CDR3: CASSLGDSLLNTEAFF. CDR3 nucleotide sequence: TGTGCCAGCAGCTTAGGGGACAGTCTATTGAACACTGAAGCTTTCTTT. Based on the CDR3 plus reference TRBV7-8 and TRBJ1-1, the full variable domain is GAGVSQSPRYKVAKRGQDVALRCDPISGHVSLFWYQQALGQGPEFLTYFQNEAQLDKSGLPSDRFFAERPEGSVSTLKIQRTQQEDSAVYLCASSLGDSLLNTEAFFGQGTRLTVV.

The rearrangement uses TRBV6-5 and TRBJ1-5; TRBD1 might be the D (6 bases). With 2 bases removed from V and 7 bases from J, the gap between germline ends came to 12 bases. The CDR3 runs 14 residues. Per the germline V gene, CDR1 is MNHEY and CDR2 is SVGAGI. The CDR3, as DNA: TGTGCCAGCAGTTACGCAGGGGCTGGGCAGCCCCAGCATTTT. This encodes CASSYAGAGQPQHF.

V gene TRBV5-1 combines with J gene TRBJ2-7; 12 positions match TRBD1. CDR1 is SGHRS and CDR2 is YFSETQ in the germline V gene. The trim removed 1 base at V and 5 bases at J, leaving 4 bases unmatched. The CDR3 has 15 residues. For the CDR3, the DNA is TGCGCCAGCAGCTTGCTGGGACAGGGGGCGGACGAGCAGTACTTC. Translating gives CASSLLGQGADEQYF.

This chain links TRBV19 with TRBJ2-3; TRBD2 matches 11 bases. From germline, CDR1 is LNHDA and CDR2 SQIVND (reference sequence). The ends lost 6 bases at V and 4 bases at J; junction bases unmatched: 9. The CDR3 has 16 amino acids. CDR3 DNA sequence: TGTGCCAGTAGGGCCTTGGCTAGCGGGGGGCCAGATACGCAGTATTTT. Translation: CASRALASGGPDTQYF.

The V call is TRBV29-1, the J call TRBJ1-1, with TRBD1 matching over 7 bases. This CDR3 is 12 amino acids long. The V gene end was trimmed by 5 bases and the J gene end by 10 bases; junction bases not matched to a gene: 10. The V gene's germline CDR1 is SQVTM and CDR2 ANQGSEA. CDR3 sequence: CSVHQTGWAAFF. The CDR3, as DNA: TGCAGCGTTCACCAGACAGGGTGGGCAGCTTTCTTT.

This clone has only one observation. The CDR3 sequence is CACFDRGFYEQYF. The DNA of the CDR3 is TGTGCCTGCTTCGACAGGGGATTCTACGAGCAGTACTTC. The chain recombines TRBV30 with TRBJ2-7, with 8 bases fitting TRBD1. The CDR3 totals 13 residues. Germline V gives CDR1 GTSNPN, CDR2 SVGIG (reference sequence). V shed 6 bases and J 3 bases; nucleotides not matched to a gene: 7.

This chain connects TRBV11-2 to TRBJ2-5, with D possibly matching TRBD2 (5 bases). CDR3 length equals 13 residues. Deletions cut 3 bases from V and 5 bases from J, with 10 bases between. CDR1 and CDR2 from the germline V gene are SGHAT and FQNNGV. The CDR3 loop reads CASSFFWRETQYF. In DNA form, the CDR3 reads TGTGCCAGCAGCTTCTTCTGGAGGGAGACCCAGTACTTC.

The J gene is TRBJ2-3, the V gene TRBV18; perhaps TRBD1 as D (6 bases). Trimming took off 5 bases at V and 4 bases at J, with 10 bases between the two ends. The CDR3 consists of 13 residues. From germline, CDR1 is KGHSH and CDR2 LQKENI. This chain's CDR3 is CASSMQGPDTQYF. The CDR3 nucleotides read TGTGCCAGCTCAATGCAGGGGCCAGATACGCAGTATTTT.

The chain is built from TRBV2 and TRBJ2-3, with a weak D call TRBD2 (5 bases). CDR3 length: 16 amino acids. Trimming pared 3 bases from V and 6 bases from J, leaving 19 bases between. The germline gives CDR1 SNHLY, CDR2 FYNNEI. DNA for the CDR3: TGTGCCAGCAGTGACACCCGGGGAAACCGATTGGATACGCAGTATTTT. Its translation: CASSDTRGNRLDTQYF.

This clone was found once. This sequence joins TRBV9 and TRBJ1-2; D ambiguous. Germline V gene sequence: CDR1 SGDLS, CDR2 YYNGEE. V was clipped by 0 bases and J by 5 bases, with 5 bases between them. The CDR3 is 12 residues long. This chain's CDR3 is CASSVGRYGYTF. The CDR3 bases are TGTGCCAGCAGCGTAGGGCGGTATGGCTACACCTTC.

This sequence joins TRBV5-1 and TRBJ1-1; maybe TRBD1 (6 bases). The CDR3 contains 15 residues. The germline V and J ends were trimmed by 4 bases and 5 bases, with 18 bases remaining between them. CDR1 is SGHRS, CDR2 YFSETQ, per germline. CDR3 nucleotide sequence: TGCGCCAGCAGCCCGGTTGGGGGGGCCAGAACTGAAGCTTTCTTT. This translates into CASSPVGGARTEAFF.

The rearrangement uses TRBV4-1 and TRBJ1-1; TRBD1 is a possible D gene (5 bases). CDR1 and CDR2 from the germline V gene are MGHRA and YSYEKL. Trimming stripped 6 bases from V and 2 bases from J, with 13 bases between. CDR3 length: 14 residues. DNA of the CDR3: TGCGCCAGCAGGGGGCGGACGACTAACACTGAAGCTTTCTTT. Translating gives CASRGRTTNTEAFF.

The gene calls are TRBV3-1 (or the pseudogene TRBV3-2) and TRBJ1-1; D call uncertain. The CDR3 runs 14 residues. The germline V gene encodes CDR1 LGHDT and CDR2 YNNKEL (reference sequence). Trimming left V 0 bases short and J 0 bases short, with 5 bases between. Here the CDR3 DNA reads TGTGCCAGCAGCCAAGATCTGTTGAACACTGAAGCTTTCTTT. Translating it yields CASSQDLLNTEAFF.

The V call is TRBV5-6, the J call TRBJ2-7; D unresolved. Per the germline V gene, CDR1 is SGHDT and CDR2 is YYEEEE. The ends were cut back, 1 base at V and 3 bases at J, with 8 bases in the middle. This CDR3 has 13 amino acids. The CDR3 nucleotides read TGTGCCAGCAGCTTGTCTAACGGCTACGAGCAGTACTTC. Amino acids: CASSLSNGYEQYF.

This clone showed up just once. CDR3 nucleotides: TGTGCCAGCAGTGACGCAGGGGGCCCAGATACGCAGTATTTT. Translating gives CASSDAGGPDTQYF. The V call is TRBV6-1, the J call TRBJ2-3, with 8 bases identical to TRBD1. CDR3 length: 14 residues. Trimming took 3 bases from V and 4 from J; bases not matched to a gene: 3. CDR1 and CDR2 from the germline V gene are MNHNS and SASEGT.

This clone was detected once. V gene TRBV5-6 combines with J gene TRBJ1-2, with 8 bases identical to TRBD1. CDR1 and CDR2 (germline): SGHDT, YYEEEE. The CDR3 is 14 amino acids. V lost 3 bases, J lost 4 bases, and 5 bases stayed unmatched. DNA for the CDR3: TGTGCCAGCAGCTCCACCGACAGGGGCTATGGCTACACCTTC. Translated, it gives CASSSTDRGYGYTF.

The chain has TRBV4-1 and TRBJ2-1; 10 bases line up with TRBD2. The CDR3 covers 16 residues. CDR1 and CDR2 (germline): MGHRA, YSYEKL. V shed 0 bases and J 9 bases; nucleotides not matched to a gene: 8. CDR3 sequence reads: CASSQEGSGGTPEQFF. For the CDR3, the DNA is TGCGCCAGCAGCCAAGAGGGTAGCGGGGGGACCCCTGAGCAGTTCTTC.

This chain connects TRBV6-5 to TRBJ1-1; the match to TRBD1 covers 7 bases. The CDR3 covers 13 residues. CDR1 and CDR2 from the germline V gene are MNHEY and SVGAGI. J gave up 6 bases and V 5 bases, and 6 bases lay outside the gene matches. Written as DNA, the CDR3 is TGTGCCAGCAGTCAGGGGGATAGGGCTGAAGCTTTCTTT. The encoded protein is CASSQGDRAEAFF.

This clone turned up a few times. This rearrangement joins TRBV12-5 to TRBJ1-6; maybe TRBD1 (5 bases). V was trimmed by 6 bases and J by 8 bases, leaving 8 bases between them. Germline CDR1 is LGHNT and CDR2 is FRNRAP. CDR3 size: 12 residues. The CDR3 region is CASGTGDSPLHF. The CDR3, as DNA: TGTGCTAGTGGCACGGGGGATTCACCCCTCCACTTT.

This chain connects TRBV27 to TRBJ2-3; 8 bases fit TRBD2. This CDR3 contains 17 residues. The V segment lost 6 bases and the J segment 2 bases; nucleotides outside the gene matches: 13. CDR1 is MNHEY and CDR2 is SMNVEV in the germline V gene (reference sequence). CDR3 bases: TGTGCCAGCAGCCTTGGGGCGGGGGGTTACACCACAGATACGCAGTATTTT. This codes for CASSLGAGGYTTDTQYF.